A single sample gave rise to the 21 T cell receptor beta chains below, sequenced in a study of shared clonotypes between healthy human individuals. TCRdb keeps only in-frame clones here, not all; method: immunoSEQ multiplex PCR. This sample yields nearly 2 million clones, of which about 95% are seen a single time; 1.2% belongs to the top ten. Naive CD8 cells were CD45RO-negative, positively selected for CCR7, excluding terminally differentiated effector memory CD45RA+ cells. The specimen was naive CD8+ T cells sorted from blood. The origin of the receptors is a man younger than 35 in good health.

This chain uses TRBV2 with TRBJ2-5; 9 nucleotides align to TRBD1. CDR1 is SNHLY and CDR2 is FYNNEI in the germline V gene. Losses at the gene ends were 8 bases for V and 6 bases for J; bases not matched to a gene: 19. The CDR3 extends over 17 amino acids. The CDR3 bases are TGTGCCAGCTGGATAGTCACCGGGACAGGGACAGTTAAGACCCAGTACTTC. Translating gives CASWIVTGTGTVKTQYF.

This clone was picked up one time. V and J are TRBV7-6 and TRBJ2-7; TRBD1 or TRBD2 may be the D gene (6 bases each). CDR1 SGHVS and CDR2 FNYEAQ come from the germline V gene. The V gene lost 8 bases and the J gene lost 4 bases, with 18 bases spanning the gap. This CDR3 is 14 amino acids long. CDR3 sequence reads: CASAWGDGQYEQYF. In DNA, the CDR3 is TGTGCCAGCGCGTGGGGGGACGGACAGTACGAGCAGTACTTC.

Only one count was recorded for this clone. The chain joins TRBV27 to TRBJ2-5, with unresolved D. The CDR3 covers 14 residues. Trimming removed 6 bases from V and 5 bases from J, with 16 bases in between. Germline CDR1 MNHEY, CDR2 SMNVEV (reference sequence). The CDR3 reads CASSLGVLGETQYF. The DNA for the CDR3 is TGTGCCAGCAGCCTTGGGGTTTTAGGGGAGACCCAGTACTTC.

The chain has TRBV4-1 and TRBJ2-7; 13 nucleotides line up with TRBD2. CDR1 and CDR2 from the germline V gene are MGHRA and YSYEKL. The V segment lost 1 base and the J segment 6 bases; nucleotides outside the gene matches: 6. The CDR3 is 16 amino acids. Here the CDR3 DNA reads TGCGCCAGCAGCCAAGCTGCCGGGACTAGCGGGACCGAGCAGTACTTC. This translates into CASSQAAGTSGTEQYF.

This rearrangement joins TRBV28 to TRBJ2-3; D is perhaps TRBD1 or TRBD2 (6 bases each). Germline assignment: CDR1 MDHEN and CDR2 SYDVKM. CDR3 length: 16 residues. V lost 3 bases and J lost 6, with 19 bases in between. CDR3 loop: CASSFRGTLEYDTQYF. DNA for the CDR3: TGTGCCAGCAGTTTTCGGGGGACACTAGAGTACGATACGCAGTATTTT.

The chain joins TRBV19 to TRBJ2-7; possible D gene TRBD1, 6 bases. The CDR3 is 16 amino acids. Trimming removed 4 bases at V and 0 bases at J, with 16 bases between. CDR1 is LNHDA and CDR2 is SQIVND in the germline V gene (reference sequence). In DNA, the CDR3 is TGTGCCAGTAGTAAAGAAGACAGGTCACACTCCTACGAGCAGTACTTC. It encodes CASSKEDRSHSYEQYF.

The V gene is TRBV5-6, the J gene TRBJ2-2; D gene uncertain. Germline V lookup: CDR1 SGHDT, CDR2 YYEEEE. The length of the CDR3 is 12 residues. Trimming took 4 bases from V and 8 from J, leaving 9 bases between them. CDR3 amino acids: CASSLLRGELFF. The CDR3 DNA is TGTGCCAGCAGCCTCCTACGGGGGGAGCTGTTTTTT.

The rearrangement uses TRBV5-6 and TRBJ2-7, with no clear D. This CDR3 is 12 amino acids long. Germline loops: CDR1 SGHDT, CDR2 YYEEEE. The V end lost 4 bases, the J end lost 2 bases, and 7 bases lay between the germline ends. The CDR3 DNA reads as TGTGCCAGCAGCCCGCGTACCTACGAGCAGTACTTC. Translation: CASSPRTYEQYF.

The gene calls are TRBV29-1 and TRBJ2-7, with D perhaps matching TRBD1 or TRBD2 (6 bases each). The V and J ends lost 7 bases and 4 bases respectively, with 20 bases between them. From germline, CDR1 is SQVTM and CDR2 ANQGSEA. The length of the CDR3 is 14 residues. The CDR3 DNA follows: TGCAGCGCCGTGGGGGGCCCCGACTTTTACGAGCAGTACTTC. Encoded protein: CSAVGGPDFYEQYF.

The chain is built from TRBV4-1 and TRBJ2-2; D may be TRBD2 (6 bases). V was shortened by 4 bases and J by 2 bases, with 11 bases between the two germline ends. Per germline, CDR1 MGHRA and CDR2 YSYEKL. CDR3 size: 15 residues. CDR3 protein: CASSLRGANTGELFF. The CDR3 DNA sequence: TGCGCCAGCAGCCTCCGCGGGGCCAACACCGGGGAGCTGTTTTTT.

The V gene is TRBV19, the J gene TRBJ2-7; TRBD2 aligns across 8 bases. V lost 10 bases, J lost 2 bases, and 10 bases stayed unmatched. Germline lookup yields CDR1 LNHDA and CDR2 SQIVND (reference sequence). The CDR3 has 14 residues. The CDR3 protein is CATQTGGPAYEQYF. The DNA of the CDR3 is TGTGCCACCCAGACGGGGGGGCCCGCCTACGAGCAGTACTTC.

The CDR3 DNA sequence: TGTGCCAGCAGCTTAGCTTCCGGGACTGAGAATGAAGCTTTCTTT. It codes for CASSLASGTENEAFF. V usage is TRBV7-9 and J usage is TRBJ1-1; possibly TRBD1 for D (5 bases). There are 15 residues in the CDR3. Trimming removed 0 bases at V and 7 bases at J, with 15 bases between. Germline CDR1 is SEHNR and CDR2 is FQNEAQ (reference sequence).

Only one count was recorded for this clone. This chain connects TRBV27 to TRBJ2-6; D unresolved. Germline assignment: CDR1 MNHEY and CDR2 SMNVEV (reference sequence). Deletions cut 4 bases from V and 0 bases from J, with 13 bases between. This CDR3 has 17 residues. CDR3 sequence (DNA): TGTGCCAGCAGTTCTACGAACCCGCTCTCTGGGGCCAACGTCCTGACTTTC. Its protein product is CASSSTNPLSGANVLTF.

This chain connects TRBV9 to TRBJ2-7; D is uncertain. The germline V gene encodes CDR1 SGDLS and CDR2 YYNGEE. The length of the CDR3 is 13 residues. The ends were cut back, 2 bases at V and 6 bases at J, with 12 bases in the middle. The CDR3 sequence: CASSVRARTEQYF. The CDR3 DNA follows: TGTGCCAGCAGCGTCCGGGCGCGGACCGAGCAGTACTTC.

The chain joins TRBV10-2 to TRBJ2-7; D gene ambiguous. The CDR3 loop spans 14 amino acids. Trimming took 3 bases from V and 6 from J, leaving 15 bases between them. Germline CDR1 reads WSHSY; CDR2 reads SAAADI. DNA for the CDR3: TGCGCCAGCAGTGAAGGATTAGCCGGGCGCGAGCAGTACTTC. It encodes CASSEGLAGREQYF.

The chain couples TRBV9 to TRBJ2-3; TRBD2 is a possible D gene (6 bases). This CDR3 has 15 amino acids. V was clipped by 0 bases and J by 5 bases, with 13 bases between them. Germline CDR1 and CDR2: SGDLS and YYNGEE. The CDR3 here is CASSVEGGKVDTQYF. Written as DNA, the CDR3 is TGTGCCAGCAGCGTAGAGGGCGGGAAGGTAGATACGCAGTATTTT.

Concerning this clone itself: The same CDR3 also results from other DNA sequences found in this sample. CDR3 region: CSVNRGYGYTF. The CDR3 DNA is TGCAGCGTGAACAGGGGTTATGGCTACACCTTC. This chain uses TRBV29-1 with TRBJ1-2, with 7 nucleotides matching TRBD1. The junction had 3 bases not matched to a gene; V was cut back by 6 bases and J by 5 bases. This CDR3 spans 11 amino acids. CDR1 is SQVTM and CDR2 is ANQGSEA in the germline V gene.

The V and J genes are TRBV9 and TRBJ1-3, with 9 positions matching TRBD1. With 3 bases clipped from V and 1 base from J, the junction kept 11 bases outside the gene matches. The germline gives CDR1 SGDLS, CDR2 YYNGEE. CDR3 size: 18 residues. CDR3 nucleotide sequence: TGTGCCAGCAGCGGCCTTAGGACAGGGGTTCTGTCTGGAAACACCATATATTTT. It specifies CASSGLRTGVLSGNTIYF.

The rearrangement links TRBV4-3 to TRBJ2-3; perhaps TRBD1 as D (5 bases). The germline CDR1 and CDR2 sequences are LGHNA and YSLEER. The CDR3 covers 15 residues. V was pared by 4 bases and J by 0 bases, with 11 bases between. The DNA of the CDR3 is TGCGCCAGCAGCCCAGGGTCAGGGAGCACAGATACGCAGTATTTT. Its protein product is CASSPGSGSTDTQYF.

In this sample, this clone turned up once. The chain carries TRBV27 and TRBJ2-1; 8 bases are shared with TRBD1. The CDR3 is 14 residues long. Germline V gene data show CDR1 as MNHEY and CDR2 as SMNVEV (reference sequence). V trimming: 2 bases; J trimming: 9 bases; junction bases outside the gene matches: 6. The CDR3 bases are TGTGCCAGCAGTTTACGGACAGGGAACACTGAGCAGTTCTTC. This codes for CASSLRTGNTEQFF.

The rearrangement links TRBV27 to TRBJ1-1; D call uncertain. Germline V lookup: CDR1 MNHEY, CDR2 SMNVEV (reference sequence). CDR3 size: 14 residues. V lost 2 bases to trimming and J lost 0 bases, with 7 bases between them. CDR3 coding DNA: TGTGCCAGCAGTTTAGGGGATATGAACACTGAAGCTTTCTTT. Its translation is CASSLGDMNTEAFF.